Reported below is one T cell receptor beta chain. Its antigen remains unknown. The V gene's germline CDR1 is MNHEY and CDR2 SMNVEV (reference sequence). V was clipped by 5 bases and J by 7 bases, with 16 bases between them. This CDR3 spans 14 amino acids. The data derive from a study of T cells in localized non-small cell lung cancer. General study results and limits: An association was observed between higher blood T cell density and longer overall survival. One tumor region alone was sequenced, and heterogeneity therefore remains possible. Researchers found a median roughly 56 of the top 100 tumor clones in adjacent lung.

Assay used: immunoSEQ multiplex PCR; TCRdb lists only in-frame clones, some missing. The profile shows 50,000 or so clones, around four fifths of them singletons. The V and J genes are TRBV27 and TRBJ2-3; D may be TRBD2 (6 bases). The sequence was collected from a female donor of 60 years or more with stage II squamous cell lung carcinoma. The starting material was peripheral blood, obtained before any cancer treatment. The DNA of the CDR3 is TGTGCCAGCAGTCCTCAGGAGGGTGGGAATACGCAGTATTTT. Its translation is CASSPQEGGNTQYF.